This entry concerns a single T cell receptor beta chain. The table came from immunoSEQ multiplex PCR; TCRdb's copy has only in-frame clones and leaves some out. The data hold fewer than 500,000 clones, with about 85% observed a single time. This entry comes from a study of blood T cell repertoires in COVID-19. V was pared by 1 base and J by 6 bases, with 7 bases between. The CDR3 runs 12 residues. From germline, CDR1 is MGHRA and CDR2 YSYEKL. The receptor comes from a woman between 18 and 29 years old with acute COVID-19. Sequenced input: PBMCs or T cells enriched from blood (not recorded which). The V call is TRBV4-1, the J call TRBJ2-7; the D gene is possibly TRBD2 (5 bases). CDR3: CASSQVEGEQYF. CDR3 DNA: TGCGCCAGCAGCCAAGTTGAGGGCGAGCAGTACTTC.